This T cell receptor (beta chain) stems from a study of CD8 T cells in Susac syndrome. The V and J ends lost 4 bases and 4 bases respectively, with 11 bases between them. This CDR3 has 13 amino acids. CDR1 and CDR2 from the germline V gene are SGHNT and YYREEE (reference sequence). The RNA input was roughly 0.45 to 1 ug, and it was reverse transcribed with random hexamers. Amplification of TCR beta CDR3 across 54 Vbeta and 13 Jbeta was performed with immunoSEQ multiplex PCR. One entry per CDR3 protein, called by TCRdb with MiXCR from the immunoSEQ multiplex PCR reads. The data contain about 71,000 distinct CDR3 sequences, roughly 95% of them singletons.

This chain links TRBV5-4 with TRBJ2-5; D unresolved. Sequenced material: CD4+ T cells from PBMCs. The clonotype was recovered from a human donor with multiple sclerosis. CDR3 DNA: TGTGCCAGCAGCCGAGACTCCCGAGAGACCCAGTACTTC. This codes for CASSRDSRETQYF.